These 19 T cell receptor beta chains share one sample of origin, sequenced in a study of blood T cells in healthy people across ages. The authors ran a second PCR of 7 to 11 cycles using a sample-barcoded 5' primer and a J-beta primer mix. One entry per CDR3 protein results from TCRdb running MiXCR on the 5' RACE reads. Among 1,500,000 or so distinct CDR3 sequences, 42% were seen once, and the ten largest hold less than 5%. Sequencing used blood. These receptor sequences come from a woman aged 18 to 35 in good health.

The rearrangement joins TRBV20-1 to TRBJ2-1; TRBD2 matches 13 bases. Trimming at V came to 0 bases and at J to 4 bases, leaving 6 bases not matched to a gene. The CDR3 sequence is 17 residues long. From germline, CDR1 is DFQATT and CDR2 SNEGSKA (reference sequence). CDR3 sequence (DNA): TGCAGTGCTAGAGATCGAACTAGCGGGAGGGGATACAATGAGCAGTTCTTC. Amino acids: CSARDRTSGRGYNEQFF.

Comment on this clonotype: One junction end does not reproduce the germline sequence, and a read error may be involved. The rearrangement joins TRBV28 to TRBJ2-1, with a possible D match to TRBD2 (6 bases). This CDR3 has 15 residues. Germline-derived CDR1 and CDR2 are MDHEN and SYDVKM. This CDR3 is CAGSATTRFYNEQFF. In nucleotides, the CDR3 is TGTGCCGGCAGTGCCACGACTAGATTCTACAATGAGCAGTTCTTC.

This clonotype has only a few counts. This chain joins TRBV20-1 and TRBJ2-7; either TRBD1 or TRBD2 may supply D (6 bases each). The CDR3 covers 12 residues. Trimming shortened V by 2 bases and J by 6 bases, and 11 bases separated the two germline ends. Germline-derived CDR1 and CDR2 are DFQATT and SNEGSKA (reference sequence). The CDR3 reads CSARRGAGEQYF. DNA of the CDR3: TGCAGTGCTAGAAGGGGGGCAGGCGAGCAGTACTTC.

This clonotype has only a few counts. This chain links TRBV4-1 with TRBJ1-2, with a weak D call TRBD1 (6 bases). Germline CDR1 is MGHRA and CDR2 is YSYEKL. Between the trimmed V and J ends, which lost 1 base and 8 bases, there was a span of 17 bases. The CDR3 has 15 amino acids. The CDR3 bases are TGCGCCAGCAGCCAAGTTTACAGGGTAGGAGGGGGCTACACCTTC. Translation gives CASSQVYRVGGGYTF.

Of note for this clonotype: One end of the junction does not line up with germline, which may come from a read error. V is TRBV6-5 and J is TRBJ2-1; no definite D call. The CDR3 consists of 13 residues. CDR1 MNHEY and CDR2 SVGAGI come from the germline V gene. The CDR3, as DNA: TGTGCCACCAGTTGCCCCGGGTGCAATGAGCAGTTCTTC. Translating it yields CATSCPGCNEQFF.

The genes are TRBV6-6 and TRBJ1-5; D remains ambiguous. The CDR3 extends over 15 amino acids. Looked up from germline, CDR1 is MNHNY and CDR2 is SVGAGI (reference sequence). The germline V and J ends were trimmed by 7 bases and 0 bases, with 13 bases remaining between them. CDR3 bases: TGTGCCAGCACCCCAAACACAATTAGCAATCAGCCCCAGCATTTT. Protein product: CASTPNTISNQPQHF.

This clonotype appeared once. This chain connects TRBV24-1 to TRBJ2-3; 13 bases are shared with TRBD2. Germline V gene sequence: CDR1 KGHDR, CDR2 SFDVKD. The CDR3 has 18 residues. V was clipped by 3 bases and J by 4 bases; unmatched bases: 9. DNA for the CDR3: TGTGCCACCAGTGATCCTACTAGCGGGGGGGCCGTCGCAGATACGCAGTATTTT. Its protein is CATSDPTSGGAVADTQYF.

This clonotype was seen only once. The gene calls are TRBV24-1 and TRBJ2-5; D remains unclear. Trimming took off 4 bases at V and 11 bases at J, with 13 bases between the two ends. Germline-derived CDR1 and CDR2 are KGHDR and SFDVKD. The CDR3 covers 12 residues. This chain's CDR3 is CATSDLATVQYF. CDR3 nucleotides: TGTGCCACCAGTGACCTCGCCACCGTGCAGTACTTC.

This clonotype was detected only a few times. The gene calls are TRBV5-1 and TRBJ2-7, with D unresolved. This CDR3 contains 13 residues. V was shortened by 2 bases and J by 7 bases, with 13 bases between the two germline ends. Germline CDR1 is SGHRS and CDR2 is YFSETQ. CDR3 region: CASSFASYNEQYF. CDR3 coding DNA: TGCGCCAGCAGCTTTGCGAGCTACAATGAGCAGTACTTC. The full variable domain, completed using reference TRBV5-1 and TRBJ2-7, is KAGVTQTPRYLIKTRGQQVTLSCSPISGHRSVSWYQQTPGQGLQFLFEYFSETQRNKGNFPGRFSGRQFSNSRSEMNVSTLELGDSALYLCASSFASYNEQYFGPGTRLTVT.

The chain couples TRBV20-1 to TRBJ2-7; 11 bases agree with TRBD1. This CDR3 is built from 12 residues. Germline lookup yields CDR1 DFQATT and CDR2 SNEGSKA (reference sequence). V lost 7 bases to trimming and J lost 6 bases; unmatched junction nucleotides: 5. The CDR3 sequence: CSGTDRGREQYF. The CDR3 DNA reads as TGCAGTGGTACGGACAGGGGGCGCGAGCAGTACTTC.

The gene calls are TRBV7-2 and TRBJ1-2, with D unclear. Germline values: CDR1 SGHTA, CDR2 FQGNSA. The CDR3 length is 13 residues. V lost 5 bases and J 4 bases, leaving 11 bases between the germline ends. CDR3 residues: CASSPMSVYGYTF. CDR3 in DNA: TGTGCCAGCAGCCCGATGAGTGTCTATGGCTACACCTTC.

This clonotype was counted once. The CDR3 bases are TGTGCCAGCAAGACCCCCCAGCGGGGAGGAACAGATACGCAGTATTTT. Protein product: CASKTPQRGGTDTQYF. J is TRBJ2-3 and V is TRBV6-9; 7 bases align to TRBD2. The CDR3 is made up of 16 amino acids. Germline CDR1 reads MNHGY; CDR2 reads SVAAGI. With 7 bases clipped from V and 3 bases from J, the junction kept 13 bases outside the gene matches.

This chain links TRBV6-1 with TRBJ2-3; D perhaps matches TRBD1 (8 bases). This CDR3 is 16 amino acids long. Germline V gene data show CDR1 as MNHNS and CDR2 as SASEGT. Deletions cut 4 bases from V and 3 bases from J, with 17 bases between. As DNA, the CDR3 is TGTGCCAGCAGTGTGAGGACAGGGACTATGACAGATACGCAGTATTTT. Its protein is CASSVRTGTMTDTQYF.

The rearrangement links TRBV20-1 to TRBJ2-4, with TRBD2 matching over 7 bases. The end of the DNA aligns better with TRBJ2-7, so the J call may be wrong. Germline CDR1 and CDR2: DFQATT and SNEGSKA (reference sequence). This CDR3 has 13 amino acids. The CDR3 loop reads CSARSRGSGEQYF. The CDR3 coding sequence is TGCAGTGCTAGAAGCCGCGGGAGCGGCGAGCAGTACTTC.

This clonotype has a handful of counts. The CDR3: CASSPRLAGYFSGANVLTF. The CDR3 DNA follows: TGTGCCAGCAGTCCACGACTAGCGGGATACTTCTCTGGGGCCAACGTCCTGACTTTC. The rearrangement links TRBV7-9 to TRBJ2-6; 11 bases align to TRBD2. The CDR3 covers 19 residues. The germline V gene has CDR1 SEHNR and CDR2 FQNEAQ (reference sequence). V trimming: 6 bases; J trimming: 0 bases; junction bases outside the gene matches: 10.

Written as DNA, the CDR3 is TGTGCCAGCAGTTTATCGATAAGAGGAGGAGAGACCCAGTACTTC. Protein sequence: CASSLSIRGGETQYF. V and J are TRBV27 and TRBJ2-5; tentatively, D is TRBD2 (5 bases). Germline loops: CDR1 MNHEY, CDR2 SMNVEV (reference sequence). CDR3 size: 15 residues. Trimming removed 0 bases from V and 4 bases from J, with 12 bases in between.

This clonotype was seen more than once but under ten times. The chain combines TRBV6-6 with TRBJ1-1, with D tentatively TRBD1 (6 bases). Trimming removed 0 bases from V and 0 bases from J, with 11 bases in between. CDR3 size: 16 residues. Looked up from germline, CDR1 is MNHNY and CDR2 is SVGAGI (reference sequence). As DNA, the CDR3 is TGTGCCAGCAGTTACTCTGGCGGGGGCATGAACACTGAAGCTTTCTTT. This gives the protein CASSYSGGGMNTEAFF.

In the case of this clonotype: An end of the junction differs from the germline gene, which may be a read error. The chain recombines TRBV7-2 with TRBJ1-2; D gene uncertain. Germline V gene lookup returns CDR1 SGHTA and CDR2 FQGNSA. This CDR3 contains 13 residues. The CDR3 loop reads CASSPGRGGGYTF. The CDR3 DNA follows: TGCGCCAGCAGCCCCGGACGCGGCGGGGGCTACACCTTC.

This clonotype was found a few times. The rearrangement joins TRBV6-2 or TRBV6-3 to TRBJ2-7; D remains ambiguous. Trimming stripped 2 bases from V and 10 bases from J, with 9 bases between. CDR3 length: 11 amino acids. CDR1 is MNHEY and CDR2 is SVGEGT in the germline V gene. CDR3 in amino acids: CASSYGQRQYF. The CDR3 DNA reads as TGTGCCAGCAGTTACGGCCAGCGCCAGTACTTC.